This T cell receptor beta chain was sequenced in a study of early stage breast cancer tumors. About the research overall: Around 10-fold was the mean read coverage per sample.

This CDR3 has 14 amino acids. Germline assignment: CDR1 SQVTM and CDR2 ANQGSEA. V lost 4 bases and J lost 2; bases outside the gene matches: 4. Each sample had two DNA replicates, roughly 0.48 ug blood or around 1.4 ug tissue. Assay: immunoSEQ multiplex PCR; the TCRdb copy retains only in-frame clones and omits some. The sample contains tens of thousands of clones, around 83% of which appear only once. About this clone: The antigen is not known.

Study conclusions and caveats: Compared with adjacent normal breast tissue, tumors showed roughly 2.5-fold greater T cell density and higher clonality. Functional markers like CD4, CD8 and FOXP3 were missed in bulk sequencing.

The source material was blood. The receptor comes from a person aged 50-59 years with breast cancer. The chain has TRBV29-1 and TRBJ2-5; 10 positions agree with TRBD1. This CDR3 is CSVGGQGTQETQYF. Here the CDR3 DNA reads TGCAGCGTTGGGGGACAGGGGACTCAAGAGACCCAGTACTTC.